The 3 T cell receptor beta chains listed next were all sequenced from one sample in a study of blood T cell repertoires in COVID-19. Clones were sequenced by immunoSEQ multiplex PCR, and TCRdb holds only the in-frame ones, with some missing. The sample carries tens of thousands of clones, about nine tenths recorded once. Sequenced input: peripheral blood. These receptors were obtained from a human donor in a cohort sampled during active COVID-19.

This rearrangement joins TRBV6-4 to TRBJ1-6, with TRBD1 as a possible D gene (5 bases). CDR1 MRHNA and CDR2 SNTAGT come from the germline V gene. The CDR3 contains 13 residues. The V gene lost 2 bases and the J gene lost 11 bases, with 10 bases spanning the gap. In DNA form, the CDR3 reads TGTGCCAGCAGTGACGGGGGGAACACACCCCTCCACTTT. It encodes CASSDGGNTPLHF.

The chain carries TRBV18 and TRBJ1-1; 8 nucleotides align to TRBD1. The CDR3 length is 16 residues. Trimming at V came to 5 bases and at J to 1 base, leaving 9 bases not matched to a gene. Germline values: CDR1 KGHSH, CDR2 LQKENI. This CDR3 is CASSLRTGLENTEAFF. The CDR3 DNA reads as TGTGCCAGCTCATTGCGGACAGGGTTAGAGAACACTGAAGCTTTCTTT.

The chain combines TRBV6-5 with TRBJ2-1, with TRBD2 matching 7 bases. V gave up 4 bases and J gave up 8 bases; unmatched junction bases: 8. In germline, CDR1 is MNHEY, CDR2 SVGAGI. This CDR3 region has 14 residues. The DNA of the CDR3 is TGTGCCAGCAGTTTCGCGACTAGCCGCCATGAGCAGTTCTTC. Protein: CASSFATSRHEQFF.